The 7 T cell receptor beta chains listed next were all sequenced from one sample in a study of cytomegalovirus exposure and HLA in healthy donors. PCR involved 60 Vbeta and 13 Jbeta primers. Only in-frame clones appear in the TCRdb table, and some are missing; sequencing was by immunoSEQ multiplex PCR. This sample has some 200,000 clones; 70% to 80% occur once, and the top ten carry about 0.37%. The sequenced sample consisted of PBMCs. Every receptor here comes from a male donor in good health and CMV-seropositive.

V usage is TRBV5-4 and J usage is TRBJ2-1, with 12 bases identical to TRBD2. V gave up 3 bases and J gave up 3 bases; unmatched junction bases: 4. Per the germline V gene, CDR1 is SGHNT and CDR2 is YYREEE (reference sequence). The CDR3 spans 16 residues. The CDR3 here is CASSSRTSGDYNEQFF. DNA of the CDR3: TGTGCCAGCAGCTCTCGGACTAGCGGGGACTACAATGAGCAGTTCTTC.

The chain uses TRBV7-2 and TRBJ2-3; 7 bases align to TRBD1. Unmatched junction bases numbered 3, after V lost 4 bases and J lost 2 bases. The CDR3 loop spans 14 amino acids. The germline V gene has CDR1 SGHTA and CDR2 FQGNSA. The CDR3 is CASSYRGPTDTQYF. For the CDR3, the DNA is TGTGCCAGCAGCTACAGGGGCCCCACAGATACGCAGTATTTT.

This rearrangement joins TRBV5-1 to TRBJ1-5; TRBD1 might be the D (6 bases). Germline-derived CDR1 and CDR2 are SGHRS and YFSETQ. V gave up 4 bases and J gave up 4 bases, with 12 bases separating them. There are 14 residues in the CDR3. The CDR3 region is CASSPGTQNQPQHF. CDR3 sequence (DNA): TGCGCCAGCAGCCCCGGGACACAGAATCAGCCCCAGCATTTT.

CDR3 region: CASMGGDEQYF. The CDR3 DNA is TGCGCCAGCATGGGGGGTGACGAGCAGTACTTC. The chain is built from TRBV10-2 and TRBJ2-7; possible D gene TRBD2, 6 bases. This CDR3 region has 11 residues. CDR1 and CDR2 from the germline V gene are WSHSY and SAAADI. V gave up 7 bases and J gave up 5 bases, with 9 bases separating them.

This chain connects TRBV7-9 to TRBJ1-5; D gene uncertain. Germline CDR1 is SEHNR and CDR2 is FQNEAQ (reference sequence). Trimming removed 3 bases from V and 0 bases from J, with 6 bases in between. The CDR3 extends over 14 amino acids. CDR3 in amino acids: CASSFSDSNQPQHF. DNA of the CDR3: TGTGCCAGCAGCTTTTCAGATAGCAATCAGCCCCAGCATTTT.

As DNA, the CDR3 is TGTGCCAGCTCACCAGGCCGACAGGGGGCAGGCTATGGCTACACCTTC. Protein product: CASSPGRQGAGYGYTF. V gene TRBV18 combines with J gene TRBJ1-2; 10 nucleotides match TRBD1. V lost 2 bases and J lost 4; bases outside the gene matches: 7. Germline values: CDR1 KGHSH, CDR2 LQKENI. The CDR3 has 16 residues.

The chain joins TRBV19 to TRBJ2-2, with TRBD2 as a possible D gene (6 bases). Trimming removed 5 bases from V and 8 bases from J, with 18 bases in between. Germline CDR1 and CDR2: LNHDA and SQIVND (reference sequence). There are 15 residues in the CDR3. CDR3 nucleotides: TGTGCCAGTAGTGTTCTTTCAGGGAGGAAAGGGGAGCTGTTTTTT. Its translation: CASSVLSGRKGELFF.